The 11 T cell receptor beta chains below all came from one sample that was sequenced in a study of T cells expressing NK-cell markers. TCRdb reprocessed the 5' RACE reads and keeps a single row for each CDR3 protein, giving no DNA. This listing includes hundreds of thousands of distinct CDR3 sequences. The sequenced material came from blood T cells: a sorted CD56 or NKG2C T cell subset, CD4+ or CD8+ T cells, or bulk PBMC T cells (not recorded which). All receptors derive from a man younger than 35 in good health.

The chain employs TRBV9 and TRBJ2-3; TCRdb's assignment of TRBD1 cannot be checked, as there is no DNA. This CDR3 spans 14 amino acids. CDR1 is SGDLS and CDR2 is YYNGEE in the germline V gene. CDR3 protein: CASGSGRGTDTQYF.

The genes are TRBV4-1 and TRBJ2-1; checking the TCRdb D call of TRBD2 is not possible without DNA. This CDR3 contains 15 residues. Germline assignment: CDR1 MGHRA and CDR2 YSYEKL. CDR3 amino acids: CASSQMSGGRYEQFF.

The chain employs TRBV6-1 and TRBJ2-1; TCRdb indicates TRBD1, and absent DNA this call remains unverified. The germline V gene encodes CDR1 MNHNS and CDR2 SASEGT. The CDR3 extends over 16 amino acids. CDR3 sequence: CASRRVGGDPYNEQFF.

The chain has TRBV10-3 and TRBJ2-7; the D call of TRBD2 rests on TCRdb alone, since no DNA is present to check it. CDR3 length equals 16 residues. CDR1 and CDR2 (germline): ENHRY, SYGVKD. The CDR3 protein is CAISESMASLPYEQYF.

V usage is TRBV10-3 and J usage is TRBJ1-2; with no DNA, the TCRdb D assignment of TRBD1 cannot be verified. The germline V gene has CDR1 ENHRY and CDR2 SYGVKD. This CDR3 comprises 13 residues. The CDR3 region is CAISTDSIHGYTF.

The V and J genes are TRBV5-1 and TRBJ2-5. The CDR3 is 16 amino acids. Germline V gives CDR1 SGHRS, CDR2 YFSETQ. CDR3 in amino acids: CASSLARPGLRESQYF.

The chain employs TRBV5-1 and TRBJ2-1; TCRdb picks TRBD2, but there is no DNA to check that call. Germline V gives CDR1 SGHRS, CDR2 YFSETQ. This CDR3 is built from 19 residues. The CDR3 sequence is CASSLAPSTSPSSYNEQFF.

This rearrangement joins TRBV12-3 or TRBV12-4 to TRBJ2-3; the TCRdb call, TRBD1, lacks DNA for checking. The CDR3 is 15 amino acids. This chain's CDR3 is CASSAGQGSTDTQYF.

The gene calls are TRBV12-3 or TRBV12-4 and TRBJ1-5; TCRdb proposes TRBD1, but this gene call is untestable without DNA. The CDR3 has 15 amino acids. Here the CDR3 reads CASSSLRVGNQPQHF.

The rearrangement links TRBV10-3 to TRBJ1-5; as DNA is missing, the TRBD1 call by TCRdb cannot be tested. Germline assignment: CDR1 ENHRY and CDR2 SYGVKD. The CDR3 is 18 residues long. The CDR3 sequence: CAISESKRGHLSNQPQHF.

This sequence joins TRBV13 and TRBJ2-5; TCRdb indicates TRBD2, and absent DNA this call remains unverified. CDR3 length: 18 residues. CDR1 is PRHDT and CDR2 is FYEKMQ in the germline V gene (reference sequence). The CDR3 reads CASSLPSGLAGSGETQYF.